This TCR beta chain comes out of a study of STAT5B mutations in CD4+ large granular lymphocyte leukemia. Whole-study results and caveats: Patient CD4-sorted repertoires stayed more clonal than healthy ones after leukemic-clone removal.

This was a survey-level run. Assay: immunoSEQ multiplex PCR; the TCRdb copy retains only in-frame clones and omits some. This table has roughly 29,000 clones, 65% to 85% appearing once. V shed 3 bases, J shed 6 bases, and the junction held 7 bases outside the gene matches. The CDR3 spans 13 residues. Germline lookup yields CDR1 GTSNPN and CDR2 SVGIG (reference sequence). On this clone itself: No antigen is known for it.

V gene TRBV30 combines with J gene TRBJ1-2; 7 bases map to TRBD1. The sequence came from a human donor in good health. Sequenced material: CD4+ T cells from blood buffy coats. The CDR3 protein is CAWSHTGEDGYTF. The CDR3, as DNA: TGTGCCTGGAGCCATACAGGGGAAGATGGCTACACCTTC.